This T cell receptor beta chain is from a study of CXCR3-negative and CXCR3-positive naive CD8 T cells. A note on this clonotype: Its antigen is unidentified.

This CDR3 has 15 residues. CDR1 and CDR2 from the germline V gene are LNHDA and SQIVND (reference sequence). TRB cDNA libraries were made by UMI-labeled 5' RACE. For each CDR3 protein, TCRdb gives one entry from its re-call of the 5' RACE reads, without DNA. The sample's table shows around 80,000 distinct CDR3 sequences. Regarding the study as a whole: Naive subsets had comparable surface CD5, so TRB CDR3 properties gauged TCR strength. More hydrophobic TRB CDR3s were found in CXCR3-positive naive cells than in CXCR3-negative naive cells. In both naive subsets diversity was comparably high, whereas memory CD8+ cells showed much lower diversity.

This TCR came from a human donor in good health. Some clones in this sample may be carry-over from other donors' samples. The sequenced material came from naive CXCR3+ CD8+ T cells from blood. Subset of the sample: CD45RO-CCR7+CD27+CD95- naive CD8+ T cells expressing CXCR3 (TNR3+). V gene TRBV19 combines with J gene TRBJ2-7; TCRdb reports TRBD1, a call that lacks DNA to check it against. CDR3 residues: CASSIPGTGFYEQYF.